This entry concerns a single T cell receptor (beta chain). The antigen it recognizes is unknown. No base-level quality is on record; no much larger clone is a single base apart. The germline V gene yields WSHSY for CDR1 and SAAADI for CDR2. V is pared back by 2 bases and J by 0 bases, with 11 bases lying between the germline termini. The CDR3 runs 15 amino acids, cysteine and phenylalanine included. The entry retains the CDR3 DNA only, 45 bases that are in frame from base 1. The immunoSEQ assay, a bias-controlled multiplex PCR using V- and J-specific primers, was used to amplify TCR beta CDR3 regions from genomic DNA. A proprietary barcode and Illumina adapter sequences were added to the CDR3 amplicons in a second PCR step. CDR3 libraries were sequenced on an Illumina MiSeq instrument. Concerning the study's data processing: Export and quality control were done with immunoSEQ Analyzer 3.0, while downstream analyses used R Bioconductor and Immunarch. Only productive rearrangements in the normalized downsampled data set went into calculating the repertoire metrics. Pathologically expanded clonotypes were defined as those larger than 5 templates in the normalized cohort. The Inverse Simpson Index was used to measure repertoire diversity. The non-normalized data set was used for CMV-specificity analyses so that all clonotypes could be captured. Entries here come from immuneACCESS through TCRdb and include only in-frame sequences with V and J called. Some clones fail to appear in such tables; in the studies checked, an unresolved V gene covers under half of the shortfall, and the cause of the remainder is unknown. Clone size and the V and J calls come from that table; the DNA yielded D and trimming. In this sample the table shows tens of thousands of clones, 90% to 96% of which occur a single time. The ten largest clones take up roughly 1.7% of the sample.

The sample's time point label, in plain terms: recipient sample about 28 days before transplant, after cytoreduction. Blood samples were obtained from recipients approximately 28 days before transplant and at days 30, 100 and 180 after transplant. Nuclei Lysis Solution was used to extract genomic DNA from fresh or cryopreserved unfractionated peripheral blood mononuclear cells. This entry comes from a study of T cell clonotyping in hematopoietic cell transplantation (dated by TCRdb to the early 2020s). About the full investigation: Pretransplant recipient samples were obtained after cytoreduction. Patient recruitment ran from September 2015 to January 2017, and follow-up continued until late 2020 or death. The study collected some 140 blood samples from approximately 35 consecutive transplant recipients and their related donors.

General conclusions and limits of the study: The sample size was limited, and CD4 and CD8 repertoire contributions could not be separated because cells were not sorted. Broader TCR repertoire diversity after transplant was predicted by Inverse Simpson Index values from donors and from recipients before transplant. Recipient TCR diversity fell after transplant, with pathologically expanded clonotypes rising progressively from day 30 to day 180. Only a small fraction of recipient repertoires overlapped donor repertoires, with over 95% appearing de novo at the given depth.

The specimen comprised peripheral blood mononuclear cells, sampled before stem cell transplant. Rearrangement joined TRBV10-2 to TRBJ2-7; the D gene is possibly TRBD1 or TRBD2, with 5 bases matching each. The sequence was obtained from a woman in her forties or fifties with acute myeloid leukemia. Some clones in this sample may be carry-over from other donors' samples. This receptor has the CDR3 CASSEPGPTSYEQYF. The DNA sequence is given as TGCGCCAGCAGTGAGCCGGGGCCAACCTCCTACGAGCAGTACTTC.